The 21 T cell receptor beta chains below come from one sample, sequenced in a study of glioma-infiltrating T cells. The iRepertoire nested amplicon-rescue multiplex PCR amplified TCR alpha and beta CDR3s from RNA. TCRdb used MiXCR to reprocess the multiplex PCR reads, holding one entry per CDR3 protein. Here the sample spans 3,000 to 4,000 distinct CDR3 sequences, 17% being singletons. The sample taken for sequencing was glioma tissue, nonneoplastic brain tissue, or PBMCs (not recorded which). All receptors derive from a human donor with low-grade glioma or glioblastoma, undergoing nonglioma brain surgery, or in good health (not recorded which).

By proportion, this clonotype is medium-sized. The chain employs TRBV2 and TRBJ1-1, with D unclear. Germline-derived CDR1 and CDR2 are SNHLY and FYNNEI. V lost 8 bases to trimming and J lost 1 base, with 8 bases between them. The CDR3 is 12 amino acids. CDR3 region: CASLDWNTEAFF. The CDR3 DNA is TGTGCCAGCCTGGACTGGAACACTGAAGCTTTCTTT.

This CDR3 reads CAWRAGWNTEAFF. The CDR3 DNA is TGTGCCTGGAGAGCAGGTTGGAACACTGAAGCTTTCTTT. The rearrangement joins TRBV30 to TRBJ1-1; no reliable D call. The germline V gene encodes CDR1 GTSNPN and CDR2 SVGIG (reference sequence). The CDR3 totals 13 residues. V lost 3 bases and J lost 1, with 9 bases in between.

This clonotype was seen repeatedly, ten times or more. DNA for the CDR3: TGTGCCAGCAGCTGGGCGGGGGGCGAAGAGACCCAGTACTTC. Translating it yields CASSWAGGEETQYF. The chain recombines TRBV7-6 with TRBJ2-5; 8 bases are a match to TRBD2. CDR3 length: 14 residues. Germline V gene lookup returns CDR1 SGHVS and CDR2 FNYEAQ. Germline trimming cut 4 bases from V and 3 bases from J; bases unmatched to any gene: 4.

At least ten counts were recorded for this clonotype. The chain joins TRBV10-1 to TRBJ1-1; no firm D call. The V end was cut by 6 bases, the J end by 1 base, with 9 bases between. Germline lookup yields CDR1 WNHNN and CDR2 SYGVQD (reference sequence). The CDR3 is 13 amino acids. The CDR3 nucleotides are TGCGCCAGCAGGATGTCTAAGAACACTGAAGCTTTCTTT. Translated: CASRMSKNTEAFF.

The V call is TRBV12-3 or TRBV12-4, the J call TRBJ2-5; D is undetermined. The CDR3 loop spans 14 amino acids. Trimming cost V 5 bases and J 1 base, with 11 bases left between them. The CDR3 spells CASSPPWGQETQYF. CDR3 bases: TGTGCCAGCAGTCCTCCATGGGGCCAAGAGACCCAGTACTTC.

This clonotype was detected ten times or more. J is TRBJ1-2 and V is TRBV7-9, with D uncertain. The germline gives CDR1 SEHNR, CDR2 FQNEAQ (reference sequence). V was pared by 7 bases and J by 3 bases, with 18 bases between. The CDR3 has 15 amino acids. This chain's CDR3 is CASTHLGENYYGYTF. The DNA for the CDR3 is TGTGCCAGCACCCATCTTGGGGAAAACTACTATGGCTACACCTTC.

The V and J genes are TRBV6-6 and TRBJ2-3, with unresolved D. Germline values: CDR1 MNHNY, CDR2 SVGAGI (reference sequence). The CDR3 consists of 17 residues. Trimming stripped 0 bases from V and 10 bases from J, with 23 bases between. The CDR3 DNA is TGTGCCAGCAGTTACTCGATACGTTGGTGCCGATCTCAGGCGCAGTATTTT. Translating it yields CASSYSIRWCRSQAQYF.

As regards this clonotype: An end of the junction does not agree with germline; a read error may underlie this. The chain couples TRBV11-2 to TRBJ2-1; the D gene is possibly TRBD2 (7 bases). The CDR3 loop spans 19 amino acids. Per the germline V gene, CDR1 is SGHAT and CDR2 is FQNNGV. The CDR3 nucleotides read TGTGGCAGCAGCTTAGGAGGCGGGGATGGGGGGGCCATTCACAATGAGCAGTTCTTC. Translating gives CGSSLGGGDGGAIHNEQFF.

This clonotype was recorded a few times. CDR3 nucleotides: TGTGCCAGCAGCGCCCCCGGGACAGGGGGCCGTGGCTACACCTTC. It encodes CASSAPGTGGRGYTF. The genes are TRBV9 and TRBJ1-2; 12 nucleotides align to TRBD1. Germline V lookup: CDR1 SGDLS, CDR2 YYNGEE. J lost 7 bases, V lost 3 bases, and 7 bases had no gene match. The CDR3 has 15 residues.

This chain joins TRBV6-6 and TRBJ2-7, with D possibly being TRBD2 (5 bases). This CDR3 is 16 amino acids long. Germline V gene data show CDR1 as MNHNY and CDR2 as SVGAGI (reference sequence). The CDR3 here is CASSYSSMEAGYEQYV. CDR3 sequence (DNA): TGCGCCAGCAGTTACTCGAGTATGGAGGCAGGCTACGAGCAGTACGTC.

Judged by abundance, this clonotype is medium-sized (0.01 to 0.1%). The rearrangement joins TRBV27 to TRBJ1-3; 11 positions match TRBD1. CDR3 length: 17 amino acids. Per germline, CDR1 MNHEY and CDR2 SMNVEV (reference sequence). Unmatched junction bases numbered 6, after V lost 5 bases and J lost 0 bases. This chain's CDR3 is CASSPDRGLPSGNTIYF. The CDR3 DNA reads TGTGCCAGCAGTCCGGACAGGGGGCTACCCTCTGGAAACACCATATATTTT.

Of note for this clonotype: A read error may be the cause here, since a much bigger clone is one base away. This chain connects TRBV14 to TRBJ2-5, with D possibly being TRBD1 (5 bases). The CDR3 runs to 13 residues. Germline CDR1 reads SGHDN; CDR2 reads FVKESK. The CDR3 DNA is TGTTCCAGCAGTGCAGGGCTATCAGAGACCCAGTACTTC. It translates to CSSSAGLSETQYF.

By sample share, this clonotype is medium-sized. The chain is built from TRBV27 and TRBJ2-7; D perhaps matches TRBD1 (6 bases). The CDR3 runs to 15 residues. The germline V gene encodes CDR1 MNHEY and CDR2 SMNVEV (reference sequence). Trimming took 6 bases from V and 3 from J, leaving 18 bases between them. The CDR3 nucleotides are TGTGCCAGCAGCCGCCTCCCGACAGGAGTCTACGAGCAGTACGTC. Its translation is CASSRLPTGVYEQYV.

This clonotype was seen ten or more times. The rearrangement uses TRBV29-1 and TRBJ1-1; D gene uncertain. The CDR3 sequence is 12 residues long. The V and J ends lost 7 bases and 0 bases respectively, with 9 bases between them. Germline V gene data show CDR1 as SQVTM and CDR2 as ANQGSEA. DNA of the CDR3: TGCAGCGCCCTAACCGTGAACACTGAAGCTTTCTTT. Encoded protein: CSALTVNTEAFF. Drawing the rest from reference TRBV29-1 and TRBJ1-1, the complete variable domain is SAVISQKPSRDICQRGTSLTIQCQVDSQVTMMFWYRQQPGQSLTLIATANQGSEATYESGFVIDKFPISRPNLTFSTLTVSNMSPEDSSIYLCSALTVNTEAFFGQGTRLTVV.

By sample share, this clonotype is medium-sized (0.01 to 0.1%). V usage is TRBV6-1 and J usage is TRBJ2-1; D is unresolved. V lost 2 bases and J 6 bases, leaving 8 bases between the germline ends. Germline V CDR1 and CDR2: MNHNS, SASEGT. The CDR3 contains 13 residues. The DNA of the CDR3 is TGTGCCAGCAGTGAAAATTGGGGCAATGAGCAGTTCTTC. As protein: CASSENWGNEQFF.

This clonotype is labeled as medium-sized. CDR3 sequence (DNA): TGTGCCAGCAGTTTCGGGACAGGGATCGGGGCGAGCAATCAGCCCCAGCATTTT. Amino acids: CASSFGTGIGASNQPQHF. The chain joins TRBV28 to TRBJ1-5; 9 nucleotides match TRBD1. Germline CDR1 and CDR2: MDHEN and SYDVKM. Losses at the gene ends were 3 bases for V and 1 base for J; bases not matched to a gene: 10. The CDR3 consists of 18 residues.

By share of the sample, this clonotype is medium-sized (0.01 to 0.1%). The CDR3 bases are TGTGCCAGCAGTTACGACAGCGGGGGGCTGGAGTTCTTC. Translating it yields CASSYDSGGLEFF. The chain uses TRBV6-6 and TRBJ2-1; TRBD2 agrees at 9 bases. Germline V gene data show CDR1 as MNHNY and CDR2 as SVGAGI (reference sequence). CDR3 length equals 13 residues. Trimming took 2 bases from V and 14 from J; bases not matched to a gene: 7.

Judged by abundance, this clonotype is medium-sized. The V call is TRBV20-1, the J call TRBJ1-2, with D hard to call. Germline CDR1 DFQATT, CDR2 SNEGSKA (reference sequence). The CDR3 contains 14 residues. The V end lost 6 bases, the J end lost 6 bases, and 20 bases lay between the germline ends. CDR3 coding DNA: TGCAGTGCCGGTACAAGGGAGCGGTTGGATGGCTACACCTTC. Amino acids: CSAGTRERLDGYTF.

At least ten counts were recorded for this clonotype. This chain joins TRBV7-9 and TRBJ1-3; the match to TRBD1 covers 12 bases. With 4 bases clipped from V and 0 bases from J, the junction kept 7 bases outside the gene matches. Germline V gene data show CDR1 as SEHNR and CDR2 as FQNEAQ (reference sequence). The CDR3 runs to 18 residues. The CDR3 DNA reads TGTGCCAGCAGCTCCGGGACAGGGGGCCTGTACTCTGGAAACACCATATATTTT. This sequence encodes CASSSGTGGLYSGNTIYF.

On this clonotype: At one boundary the junction diverges from the germline segment, which might be a read error. The genes are TRBV6-2 or TRBV6-3 and TRBJ2-5; 10 positions match TRBD2. The CDR3 consists of 15 residues. Germline CDR1 reads MNHEY; CDR2 reads SVGEGT. For the CDR3, the DNA is TGTGCCAGAAGTTACCCCCTAGCGGGGGAGGAGAACCAGTACTTC. This sequence encodes CARSYPLAGEENQYF.

This clonotype was picked up a small number of times. A junction boundary mismatches the germline segment, possibly from a read error. V is TRBV6-1 and J is TRBJ2-3; D is perhaps TRBD1 or TRBD2 (5 bases each). This CDR3 is 15 amino acids long. Germline V gene sequence: CDR1 MNHNS, CDR2 SASEGT. The CDR3 region is CASSEVGASTDTQYF. In nucleotides, the CDR3 is TGCGCCAGCAGTGAGGTCGGGGCTAGCACAGATACGCAGTATTTT.